This record concerns one T cell receptor (beta chain) sequence. The target antigen is unknown. TCRdb keeps only in-frame clones here, not all; method: immunoSEQ multiplex PCR. This table holds 35,000 to 55,000 clones, 76% found once. The data were obtained in a study of vaccination effects on CD4 cells after COVID-19. Background on the study: Researchers obtained post-vaccine samples at a median of 72 days past the second dose. Study results and caveats: Late post-vaccination samples showed marked contraction of infection- and vaccine-induced clones. The study, lacking early post-infection timepoints, had few convalescent patients.

On roughly day 9 of culture, CD4+ T cells were separated out. PCR showed that the person got SARS-CoV-2 infection at some point between March and December 2020. Vaccination of participants consisted of two doses of either the BNT162b2 or mRNA-1273 vaccine. A half-medium replacement with IL-2 medium was carried out on days 3 and 7. J lost 8 bases, V lost 4 bases, and 15 bases had no gene match. CDR1 is SGHNT and CDR2 is YYREEE in the germline V gene (reference sequence). The CDR3 spans 16 residues. The TCR originated in a human donor who had a prior SARS-CoV-2 infection. The input for sequencing was CD4+ T cells from PBMCs cultured without peptide, taken after COVID-19 vaccination. The rearrangement uses TRBV5-4 and TRBJ1-2; TRBD1 matches at 9 bases. The CDR3 is CASSLDQTGGTRGYTF. CDR3 sequence (DNA): TGTGCCAGCAGCCTAGACCAGACAGGGGGGACACGAGGCTACACCTTC.